This T cell receptor beta chain is from a study of blood T cell repertoires in COVID-19. As for the study in general: Both acute and convalescent COVID-19 samples were obtained from the United States, Italy and Spain. T cells, B-cell-depleted T cells, or PBMCs provided the cDNA or gDNA that served as material.

In the study's own analysis: Amplified reference gene primers provided the basis for estimating nucleated cell counts. The protocol was immunoSEQ multiplex PCR, while the TCRdb copy is restricted to in-frame clones and leaves out a portion. Clone size and the V and J calls come from that table; the DNA yielded D and trimming. The repertoire consists of some 96,000 clones, with about 90% occurring once and the leading ten covering 7% to 9.5%. V gave up 4 bases and J gave up 2 bases, with 10 bases separating them. Germline-derived CDR1 and CDR2 are WNHNN and SYGVQD (reference sequence). The CDR3 covers 14 residues.

V gene TRBV10-1 combines with J gene TRBJ2-3, with D tentatively TRBD2 (6 bases). The receptor was derived from a young man in a cohort sampled during active COVID-19. The sequencing sample was made of peripheral blood. This CDR3 reads CASSVGGTTDTQYF. In DNA form, the CDR3 reads TGCGCCAGCAGTGTTGGGGGGACCACAGATACGCAGTATTTT.